This TCR beta chain was captured by sequencing in a study of CD8 T cells in ankylosing spondylitis (dated by TCRdb to about 2017). About the investigation overall: The study set out to find disease-linked TCR variants by profiling T cell receptor beta repertoires in ankylosing spondylitis patients and healthy donors. Samples of peripheral blood were taken, and for ankylosing spondylitis patients, synovial fluid was collected as well. The whole study cohort included over 85 healthy donors and around 24 ankylosing spondylitis patients.

Overall study outcomes, separate from this receptor: Some motif variants were previously reported in synovial fluid and blood of reactive arthritis patients, suggesting common disease-initiation mechanisms. Blood from ankylosing spondylitis patients appeared to be characterized by a TCR beta motif made up of several highly homologous amino acid variants. The disease-linked clones had a CD8+ phenotype and were found at relatively low frequencies in peripheral blood. The disease-linked clones were reported to be significantly enriched in matched synovial fluid samples from ankylosing spondylitis patients.

Taken from cysteine to phenylalanine, the CDR3 has 14 residues. The only DNA kept is the CDR3, 42 bases in frame from the first base. The junction shows trimming of 8 bases on V and 1 base on J, and the gene matches do not reach 3 bases of it. CDR1 and CDR2 were assigned from the germline V gene as SNHLY and FYNNEI. Sequencer: Illumina HiSeq 2500. Quantitative 5'-RACE with molecular barcodes was used to prepare TCR beta libraries. Turning to the authors' computational methods: A new computational method, built on a probabilistic model of VDJ rearrangement, was used to identify disease-linked TCR variants. TCRdb redid the processing of the public reads, applying fastp at Q25 and MiXCR, and retained in-frame beta chains. Every CDR3 protein is listed once, alongside the most common genes and DNA of its rows. These V and J calls are TCRdb output, not the study's own analysis. The sample data list 25,000 to 35,000 distinct CDR3 sequences, and around 6.7% of these were observed just once. 10% to 13% of the sample is held by the ten biggest clonotypes.

This clonotype was counted between two and nine times. Its antigen remains undetermined. No much larger clone exists at a distance of one base, and base qualities are not known. This chain is built from TRBV2 and TRBJ2-1, with 9 middle bases fitting TRBD2. Sequenced sample: blood, either unsorted or a sorted T cell fraction (not recorded which). The TCR was taken from a male donor with ankylosing spondylitis or in good health (not recorded which). The DNA is TGTGCCAGCTCAGCGGGAGGTTCCTACAATGAGCAGTTCTTC. It specifies CASSAGGSYNEQFF. When the CDR3 is completed using the reference TRBV2 and TRBJ2-1 genes on either side, the full variable domain is EPEVTQTPSHQVTQMGQEVILRCVPISNHLYFYWYRQILGQKVEFLVSFYNNEISEKSEIFDDQFSVERPDGSNFTLKIRSTKLEDSAMYFCASSAGGSYNEQFFGPGTRLTVL.